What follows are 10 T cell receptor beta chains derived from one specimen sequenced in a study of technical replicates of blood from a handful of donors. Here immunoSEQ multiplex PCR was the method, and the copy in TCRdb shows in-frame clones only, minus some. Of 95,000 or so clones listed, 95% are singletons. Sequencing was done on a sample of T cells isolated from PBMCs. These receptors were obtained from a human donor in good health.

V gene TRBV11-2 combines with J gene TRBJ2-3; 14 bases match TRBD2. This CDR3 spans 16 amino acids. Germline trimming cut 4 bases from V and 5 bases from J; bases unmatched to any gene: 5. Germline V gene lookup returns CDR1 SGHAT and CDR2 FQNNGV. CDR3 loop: CASSYGLAGGGDTQYF. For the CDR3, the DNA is TGTGCCAGCAGCTACGGACTAGCGGGAGGTGGAGATACGCAGTATTTT. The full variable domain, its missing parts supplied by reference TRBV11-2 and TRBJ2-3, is EAGVAQSPRYKIIEKRQSVAFWCNPISGHATLYWYQQILGQGPKLLIQFQNNGVVDDSQLPKDRFSAERLKGVDSTLKIQPAKLEDSAVYLCASSYGLAGGGDTQYFGPGTRLTVL.

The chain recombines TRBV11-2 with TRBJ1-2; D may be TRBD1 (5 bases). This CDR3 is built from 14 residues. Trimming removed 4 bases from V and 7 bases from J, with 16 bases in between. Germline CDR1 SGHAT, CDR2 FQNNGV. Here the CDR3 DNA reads TGTGCCAGCAGCTCCGCCACGGCAGGGTTTGGCTACACCTTC. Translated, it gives CASSSATAGFGYTF.

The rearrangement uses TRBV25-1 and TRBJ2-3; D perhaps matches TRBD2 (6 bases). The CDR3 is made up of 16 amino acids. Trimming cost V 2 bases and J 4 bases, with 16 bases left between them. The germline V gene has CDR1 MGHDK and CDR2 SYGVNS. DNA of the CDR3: TGTGCCAGCAGTGAAGGGAGGATAGCTCCTCCAGATACGCAGTATTTT. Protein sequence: CASSEGRIAPPDTQYF.

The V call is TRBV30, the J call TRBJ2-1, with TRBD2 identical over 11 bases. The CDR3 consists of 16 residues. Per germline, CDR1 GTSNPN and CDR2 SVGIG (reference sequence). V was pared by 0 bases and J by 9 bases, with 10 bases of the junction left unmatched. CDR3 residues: CAWSVGLAGGPGEQFF. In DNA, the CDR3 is TGTGCCTGGAGTGTAGGGCTAGCGGGAGGCCCGGGTGAGCAGTTCTTC.

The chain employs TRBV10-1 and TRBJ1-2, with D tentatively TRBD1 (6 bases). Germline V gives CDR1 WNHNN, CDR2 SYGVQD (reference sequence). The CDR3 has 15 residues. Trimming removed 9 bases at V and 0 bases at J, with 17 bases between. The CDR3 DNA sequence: TGCGCCAGGATCTGGGGGCGTGGAGCTAACTATGGCTACACCTTC. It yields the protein CARIWGRGANYGYTF.

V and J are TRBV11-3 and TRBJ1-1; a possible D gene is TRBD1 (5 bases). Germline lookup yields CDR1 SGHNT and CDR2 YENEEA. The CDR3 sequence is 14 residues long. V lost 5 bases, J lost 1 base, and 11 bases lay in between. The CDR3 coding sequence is TGTGCCAGCAGCCGTAATACAGGGAACACTGAAGCTTTCTTT. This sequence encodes CASSRNTGNTEAFF. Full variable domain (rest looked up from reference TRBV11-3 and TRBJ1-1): EAGVVQSPRYKIIEKKQPVAFWCNPISGHNTLYWYLQNLGQGPELLIRYENEEAVDDSQLPKDRFSAERLKGVDSTLKIQPAELGDSAVYLCASSRNTGNTEAFFGQGTRLTVV.

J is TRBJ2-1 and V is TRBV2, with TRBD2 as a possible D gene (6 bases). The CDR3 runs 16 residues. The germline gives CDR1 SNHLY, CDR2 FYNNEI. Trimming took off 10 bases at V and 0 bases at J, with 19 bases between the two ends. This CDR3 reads CAISISGTGSYNEQFF. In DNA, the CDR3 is TGTGCCATCTCAATTTCCGGGACTGGCTCCTACAATGAGCAGTTCTTC.

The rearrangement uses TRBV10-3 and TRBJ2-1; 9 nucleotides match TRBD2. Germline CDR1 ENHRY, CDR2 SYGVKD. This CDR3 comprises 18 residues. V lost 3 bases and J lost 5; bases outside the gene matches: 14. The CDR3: CAISESPLAGSTNNEQFF. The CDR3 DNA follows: TGTGCCATCAGTGAATCCCCCCTAGCGGGGTCCACTAACAATGAGCAGTTCTTC.

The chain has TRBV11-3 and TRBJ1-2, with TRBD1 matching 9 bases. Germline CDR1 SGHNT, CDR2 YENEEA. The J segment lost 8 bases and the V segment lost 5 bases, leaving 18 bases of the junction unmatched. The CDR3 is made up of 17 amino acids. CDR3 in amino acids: CASSQRGQGNCMGGYTF. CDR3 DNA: TGTGCCAGCAGCCAAAGGGGACAGGGCAACTGTATGGGCGGCTACACCTTC.

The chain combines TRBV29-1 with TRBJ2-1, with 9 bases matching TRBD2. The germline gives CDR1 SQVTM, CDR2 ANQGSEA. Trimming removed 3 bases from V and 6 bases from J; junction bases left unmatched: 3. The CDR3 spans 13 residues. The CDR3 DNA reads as TGCAGCGTTGATGCGGGAGGGCCCAATGAGCAGTTCTTC. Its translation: CSVDAGGPNEQFF.